Here is one TCR beta chain with its context. Its specificity is not known. The sample originates from a study of memory CD8 T cells in hepatitis C reinfection. On the study more broadly: A positive HCV RNA test after two negatives ≥60 days apart defined reinfection.

Regarding time point: pre-reinfection, 55 to 20 weeks before reinfection detection. TCR sequencing was done directly ex vivo on sorted cells, without expansion in vitro. Donors came from people who inject drugs enrolled in HEPCO, Canada. Control naive CD8 T cells came from a couple of donors at all three reinfection time points. Method: immunoSEQ multiplex PCR; TCRdb's copy keeps in-frame clones and lacks some. Of under 60,000 clones in the sample, nearly 90% were seen once. Findings and limits, study-wide: With about 5 donors, public clonotype conclusions could not be definitive.

Germline-derived CDR1 and CDR2 are SGHRS and YFSETQ. The V segment lost 7 bases and the J segment 5 bases; nucleotides outside the gene matches: 12. CDR3 length: 18 amino acids. Source material: naive CD8+ T cells sorted from blood. This receptor was obtained from a man aged 18 to 30 with hepatitis C virus infection. This rearrangement joins TRBV5-1 to TRBJ2-2, with TRBD2 matching 15 bases. CDR3 nucleotides: TGCGCCAGCTCCCAGGGACTAGCGGGAGGTTTGCGGACCGGGGAGCTGTTTTTT. This codes for CASSQGLAGGLRTGELFF.